This T cell receptor (beta chain) was captured by sequencing in a study of blood T cell repertoires in COVID-19 (dated by TCRdb to 2020 to 2022). For the study in its entirety: The collaborator samples originated in the United States, Italy and Spain and spanned the acute and convalescent phases of COVID-19. The material from the prospective study consisted of cDNA or gDNA derived from T cells, B-cell-depleted T cells, or PBMCs. The dataset comprised deeply sampled blood TCRbeta repertoires from subjects exposed to, actively infected with, or recovered from COVID-19. The repertoires were released in a freely available public database meant as a resource for research on the immune response to SARS-CoV-2. The samples were drawn from the first 160 participants of the ongoing ImmuneRACE study and from about 1,200 subjects provided by 6 global collaborators. Nearly every sample came with metadata listing a de-identified subject ID, COVID-19 status, age in years and sex. Where available, HLA class I and class II types were taken from metadata supplied by the sample provider and were not determined by assay-based typing.

Samples from volunteer blood donors who had recovered from COVID-19 were contributed by a second Seattle source. The collaborating institutions used their own protocols to collect whole blood in K2EDTA tubes. Collaborator samples were shipped for TCRbeta analysis as frozen whole blood, isolated PBMCs, or DNA extracted from either sample type. Remarks on this clone: Its antigen target is currently unknown. No base quality values were provided; no much bigger clone lies one nucleotide off.

What the study reported, not specific to this receptor: How much clinical and demographic metadata was included differed by source and by participant, and the metadata was provided uncurated.

From cysteine to phenylalanine, the CDR3 is 12 amino acids long. Only the CDR3 region is kept as DNA, spanning 36 bases read in frame from base 1. V sheds 6 bases and J sheds 4 bases, leaving 10 bases between their ends. As encoded in the germline V gene, CDR1 is SNHLY while CDR2 is FYNNEI. TCRbeta CDR3 regions were amplified from genomic DNA using the immunoSEQ Assay, a bias-controlled multiplex PCR. Per the source publication's procedure: The number of nucleated cells in each sample was estimated from the amplification of reference gene primers within the assay. Sequence reads were collapsed and filtered to measure the absolute abundance of every unique TCRbeta CDR3 rearrangement. For each sample, productive Simpson clonality was calculated as the square root of Simpson's diversity index across productive rearrangements. Here the immuneACCESS table is served through TCRdb, limited to in-frame sequences with V and J called. Missing clones are a known gap in these copies; in checked studies unresolved V genes cover under half, and the rest lacks a known reason. The DNA was the basis for D and trimming; V, J and clone size are from that table. For this sample the table gives fewer than 150,000 clones, of which roughly 83% were detected only once. Of the sample, around 13% is held by the ten largest clones.

Sequencing was done on a sample of peripheral blood. This clonotype was sampled from a woman aged 25 to 39 who had recovered from COVID-19. This sequence uses TRBV2 and TRBJ2-7; TRBD2 is perhaps the D gene, given 5 matching bases. The CDR3 protein: CASRPLAYEQYF. The nucleotide sequence reads TGTGCCAGCAGACCTCTAGCTTACGAGCAGTACTTC.